Following are 32 T cell receptor beta chains from one sample sequenced in a study of blood T cell repertoires in COVID-19. Assay used: immunoSEQ multiplex PCR; TCRdb lists only in-frame clones, some missing. The data show around 120,000 clones, approximately 80% seen once. The sample consisted of peripheral blood. The receptors here all came from a man in his 70s with active or convalescent COVID-19.

V gene TRBV5-5 combines with J gene TRBJ1-3; the match to TRBD1 covers 10 bases. Germline CDR1 reads SGHKS; CDR2 reads YYEKEE (reference sequence). The J segment lost 9 bases and the V segment lost 4 bases, leaving 1 base of the junction unmatched. The CDR3 is 12 amino acids. Written as DNA, the CDR3 is TGTGCCAGCAGCAGGACAGGGGGCACCATATATTTT. It encodes CASSRTGGTIYF.

The rearrangement joins TRBV6-6 to TRBJ2-5, with D perhaps TRBD2 (6 bases). Germline assignment: CDR1 MNHNY and CDR2 SVGAGI (reference sequence). The CDR3 is 12 amino acids. V lost 8 bases, J lost 7 bases, and 14 bases lay in between. The CDR3 loop reads CASGRNPGTQYF. In DNA form, the CDR3 reads TGTGCCAGCGGGAGGAATCCGGGGACCCAGTACTTC.

The rearrangement joins TRBV6-5 to TRBJ2-2; the D gene is possibly TRBD1 (8 bases). CDR1 and CDR2 from the germline V gene are MNHEY and SVGAGI. Trimming pared 8 bases from V and 5 bases from J, leaving 18 bases between. The CDR3 is made up of 15 amino acids. The DNA for the CDR3 is TGTGCCAGCGGAGAGCGGGGACAGGCGACCGGGGAGCTGTTTTTT. Its translation: CASGERGQATGELFF.

The chain recombines TRBV11-1 with TRBJ2-1; D might be TRBD2 (6 bases). This CDR3 comprises 13 residues. Germline lookup yields CDR1 SGHAT and CDR2 FQDESV (reference sequence). V was clipped by 7 bases and J by 5 bases, with 12 bases between them. The CDR3 DNA reads TGTGCCAGCACTCGGGGGTACAACAATGAGCAGTTCTTC. Translation: CASTRGYNNEQFF. The variable domain in full, with the rest retrieved from reference TRBV11-1 and TRBJ2-1, is EAEVAQSPRYKITEKSQAVAFWCDPISGHATLYWYRQILGQGPELLVQFQDESVVDDSQLPKDRFSAERLKGVDSTLKIQPAELGDSAMYLCASTRGYNNEQFFGPGTRLTVL.

The rearrangement links TRBV30 to TRBJ2-1; maybe TRBD2 (6 bases). Trimming took 8 bases from V and 3 from J, leaving 17 bases between them. The CDR3 extends over 14 amino acids. Per germline, CDR1 GTSNPN and CDR2 SVGIG (reference sequence). The CDR3 DNA reads TGTGCCGAGCCCCGGGAGTATGTCTACAATGAGCAGTTCTTC. It translates to CAEPREYVYNEQFF.

A single count supports this clone. The chain links TRBV5-8 to TRBJ1-2; 10 bases map to TRBD1. V was pared by 0 bases and J by 6 bases, with 8 bases of the junction left unmatched. Looked up from germline, CDR1 is SGHTS and CDR2 is YDEGEE. There are 16 residues in the CDR3. The CDR3 nucleotides read TGTGCCAGCAGCTTGGCCGGGACAGGGGATCGGGATGGCTACACCTTC. It specifies CASSLAGTGDRDGYTF.

This chain joins TRBV7-3 and TRBJ2-1, with D maybe TRBD2 (7 bases). Germline-derived CDR1 and CDR2 are SGHTA and FQGTGA. V was trimmed by 5 bases and J by 5 bases, leaving 10 bases between them. The CDR3 is made up of 13 amino acids. The CDR3 here is CASSGGANNEQFF. In DNA form, the CDR3 reads TGTGCCAGCAGCGGGGGGGCGAACAATGAGCAGTTCTTC.

V is TRBV27 and J is TRBJ1-1, with D possibly matching TRBD1 (5 bases). The germline V gene encodes CDR1 MNHEY and CDR2 SMNVEV (reference sequence). V dropped 1 base and J dropped 4 bases, with 19 bases sitting between them. This CDR3 is 17 amino acids long. CDR3: CASSLFYDSRGLTEAFF. Written as DNA, the CDR3 is TGTGCCAGCAGTTTATTTTATGACAGTCGGGGACTCACTGAAGCTTTCTTT.

V usage is TRBV29-1 and J usage is TRBJ2-1; 9 positions match TRBD1. The germline CDR1 and CDR2 sequences are SQVTM and ANQGSEA. CDR3 length: 14 residues. Trimming cost V 1 base and J 3 bases; bases outside gene matches: 1. In nucleotides, the CDR3 is TGCAGCGTTGAAGGGGACAGGGACTACAATGAGCAGTTCTTC. Translating it yields CSVEGDRDYNEQFF.

The V and J genes are TRBV6-5 and TRBJ2-7; the D gene is possibly TRBD2 (6 bases). The CDR3 totals 12 residues. Germline assignment: CDR1 MNHEY and CDR2 SVGAGI. V was trimmed by 7 bases and J by 3 bases, leaving 10 bases between them. The chain's CDR3 is CASNLGSYEQYF. The CDR3 nucleotides are TGTGCCAGCAATCTCGGGAGCTACGAGCAGTACTTC.

DNA for the CDR3: TGTGCTAGTGGTTTGGTACTGGGGGGTGCAGCTTTCTTT. Protein: CASGLVLGGAAFF. This rearrangement joins TRBV12-5 to TRBJ1-1, with D maybe TRBD1 (5 bases). V shed 0 bases and J shed 10 bases, with 12 bases lying between them. The germline V gene encodes CDR1 LGHNT and CDR2 FRNRAP. The CDR3 is 13 residues long.

J is TRBJ2-1 and V is TRBV4-3; 7 bases align to TRBD2. Germline loops: CDR1 LGHNA, CDR2 YSLEER. The CDR3 is 16 amino acids. The ends lost 4 bases at V and 9 bases at J; junction bases unmatched: 15. The CDR3 here is CASSRHGLGGFSEQFF. CDR3 in DNA: TGCGCCAGCAGCCGACACGGACTAGGTGGGTTTAGTGAGCAGTTCTTC.

The chain is built from TRBV5-1 and TRBJ2-7; D possibly corresponds to TRBD1 (5 bases). The CDR3 is 14 residues long. In germline, CDR1 is SGHRS, CDR2 YFSETQ. Trimming took off 1 base at V and 2 bases at J, with 10 bases between the two ends. The CDR3 reads CASSLSQGPYEQYF. CDR3 bases: TGCGCCAGCAGCTTGAGTCAGGGCCCCTACGAGCAGTACTTC.

The genes are TRBV9 and TRBJ2-3; no firm D call. CDR3 size: 13 residues. V was clipped by 4 bases and J by 4 bases, with 10 bases between them. Germline values: CDR1 SGDLS, CDR2 YYNGEE. CDR3: CASSILAPDTQYF. CDR3 nucleotides: TGTGCCAGCAGCATCTTAGCCCCAGATACGCAGTATTTT.

About this clone itself: This specimen includes other DNA sequences encoding the same CDR3. The V and J genes are TRBV5-1 and TRBJ2-1; D remains unclear. The CDR3 covers 15 residues. Looked up from germline, CDR1 is SGHRS and CDR2 is YFSETQ. Trimming stripped 0 bases from V and 0 bases from J, with 7 bases between. The CDR3 coding sequence is TGCGCCAGCAGCTTGGGGCAGGTCTCCTACAATGAGCAGTTCTTC. Translated: CASSLGQVSYNEQFF. The full variable domain, its missing parts supplied by reference TRBV5-1 and TRBJ2-1, is KAGVTQTPRYLIKTRGQQVTLSCSPISGHRSVSWYQQTPGQGLQFLFEYFSETQRNKGNFPGRFSGRQFSNSRSEMNVSTLELGDSALYLCASSLGQVSYNEQFFGPGTRLTVL.

This clone was detected only once. J is TRBJ2-7 and V is TRBV6-2 or TRBV6-3; 10 bases match TRBD1. This CDR3 is built from 15 residues. Germline CDR1 and CDR2: MNHEY and SVGEGT. V gave up 5 bases and J gave up 9 bases; unmatched junction bases: 13. The DNA of the CDR3 is TGTGCCAGCAGTCACCCCGGGACAGGGGCCTTTGTGCAGTACTTC. This codes for CASSHPGTGAFVQYF.

V and J are TRBV6-2 or TRBV6-3 and TRBJ1-2; D ambiguous. From germline, CDR1 is MNHEY and CDR2 SVGEGT. The CDR3 is 15 amino acids. V was cut by 1 base and J by 7 bases, with 16 bases left in between. The CDR3 spells CASSYLPGSLFGYTF. DNA of the CDR3: TGTGCCAGCAGTTACTTACCGGGGAGCTTGTTTGGCTACACCTTC.

The chain carries TRBV18 and TRBJ1-6; possibly TRBD1 for D (5 bases). This CDR3 spans 16 amino acids. In germline, CDR1 is KGHSH, CDR2 LQKENI. Trimming removed 4 bases from V and 7 bases from J, with 17 bases in between. Here the CDR3 DNA reads TGTGCCAGCTCACTTCTTCAACAGGACCTAAATTCACCCCTCCACTTT. Translation: CASSLLQQDLNSPLHF.

The V and J genes are TRBV5-1 and TRBJ2-1; 8 nucleotides match TRBD2. CDR3 size: 15 residues. V lost 1 base and J lost 4; bases outside the gene matches: 4. Germline CDR1 SGHRS, CDR2 YFSETQ. The CDR3 loop reads CASSLSGGPYNEQFF. The CDR3 DNA reads as TGCGCCAGCAGCTTGTCGGGAGGGCCGTACAATGAGCAGTTCTTC.

The chain couples TRBV18 to TRBJ2-1; tentatively, D is TRBD1 (6 bases). Germline CDR1 reads KGHSH; CDR2 reads LQKENI. The CDR3 runs to 13 residues. V dropped 6 bases and J dropped 9 bases, with 15 bases sitting between them. The CDR3 reads CASSPDRQGEQFF. As DNA, the CDR3 is TGTGCCAGCTCGCCCGACAGGCAAGGTGAGCAGTTCTTC.

As for this clone: Other DNA sequences in this specimen translate into the identical CDR3. The gene calls are TRBV7-2 and TRBJ1-2, with 11 bases matching TRBD1. The V gene end was trimmed by 5 bases and the J gene end by 4 bases; junction bases not matched to a gene: 3. CDR3 length equals 14 residues. Germline values: CDR1 SGHTA, CDR2 FQGNSA. CDR3 coding DNA: TGTGCCAGCAGCCAGGGACAGGGGGGCTATGGCTACACCTTC. Translating gives CASSQGQGGYGYTF.

The chain uses TRBV28 and TRBJ2-5; 8 bases agree with TRBD2. V gave up 4 bases and J gave up 5 bases; unmatched junction bases: 6. This CDR3 has 14 residues. Per the germline V gene, CDR1 is MDHEN and CDR2 is SYDVKM. The CDR3 spells CASSSSGSGETQYF. The CDR3, as DNA: TGTGCCAGCAGTTCCAGCGGGAGTGGGGAGACCCAGTACTTC.

This chain joins TRBV6-8 and TRBJ2-1; 10 positions agree with TRBD2. This CDR3 has 16 amino acids. Trimming removed 11 bases from V and 7 bases from J; junction bases left unmatched: 17. Germline-derived CDR1 and CDR2 are MNHGY and SAAAGT. CDR3 nucleotide sequence: TGTGCCTCCGAGGGTACGGGTAGCGGGGGGCCGAATGAGCAGTTCTTC. Protein sequence: CASEGTGSGGPNEQFF.

V is TRBV2 and J is TRBJ2-2, with TRBD1 matching 7 bases. CDR1 SNHLY and CDR2 FYNNEI come from the germline V gene. This CDR3 region has 14 residues. Germline trimming cut 10 bases from V and 0 bases from J; bases unmatched to any gene: 5. CDR3 nucleotide sequence: TGTGCCAAGCAGGGACAGACGAACACCGGGGAGCTGTTTTTT. As protein: CAKQGQTNTGELFF.

The J gene is TRBJ2-7, the V gene TRBV7-2; TRBD1 matches at 7 bases. This CDR3 contains 15 residues. Germline V gene sequence: CDR1 SGHTA, CDR2 FQGNSA. Trimming took 7 bases from V and 3 from J; bases not matched to a gene: 12. The CDR3 DNA is TGTGCCAGCACCGATAACAGGGGTGGCGACTACGAGCAGTACTTC. It translates to CASTDNRGGDYEQYF.

The chain combines TRBV28 with TRBJ2-1, with 8 positions matching TRBD2. This CDR3 region has 15 residues. Per the germline V gene, CDR1 is MDHEN and CDR2 is SYDVKM. J gave up 1 base and V 6 bases, and 5 bases lay outside the gene matches. The CDR3 loop reads CASRGGLESYNEQFF. CDR3 bases: TGTGCCAGCAGGGGGGGACTAGAGTCCTACAATGAGCAGTTCTTC. Using reference TRBV28 and TRBJ2-1 for the parts outside the CDR3, the full variable domain is DVKVTQSSRYLVKRTGEKVFLECVQDMDHENMFWYRQDPGLGLRLIYFSYDVKMKEKGDIPEGYSVSREKKERFSLILESASTNQTSMYLCASRGGLESYNEQFFGPGTRLTVL.

In nucleotides, the CDR3 is TGTGCCAGCTCAAAACAGAGAGTTATGAACACTGAAGCTTTCTTT. Amino acids: CASSKQRVMNTEAFF. The chain couples TRBV28 to TRBJ1-1; no reliable D call. With 8 bases removed from V and 0 bases from J, the gap between germline ends came to 16 bases. CDR1 MDHEN and CDR2 SYDVKM come from the germline V gene. CDR3 length equals 15 residues.

The chain combines TRBV4-1 with TRBJ2-3, with 7 bases aligning to TRBD2. The CDR3 runs 15 residues. V was clipped by 0 bases and J by 6 bases; unmatched bases: 6. Germline V CDR1 and CDR2: MGHRA, YSYEKL. CDR3 nucleotide sequence: TGCGCCAGCAGCCAAGATCAAGTGGGAGGGGATACGCAGTATTTT. It translates to CASSQDQVGGDTQYF.

CDR3 residues: CASTQGVMVETQYF. Written as DNA, the CDR3 is TGTGCCAGCACACAGGGGGTAATGGTAGAGACCCAGTACTTC. The chain carries TRBV6-5 and TRBJ2-5, with TRBD1 matching over 8 bases. This CDR3 is 14 amino acids long. The V segment lost 7 bases and the J segment 4 bases; nucleotides outside the gene matches: 8. Germline-derived CDR1 and CDR2 are MNHEY and SVGAGI.

This rearrangement joins TRBV10-3 to TRBJ2-3; maybe TRBD1 (5 bases). Germline values: CDR1 ENHRY, CDR2 SYGVKD. Trimming stripped 0 bases from V and 5 bases from J, with 12 bases between. This CDR3 has 15 amino acids. CDR3 nucleotides: TGTGCCATCAGTGAGTCGAAGGGGATGGGAGATACGCAGTATTTT. Protein product: CAISESKGMGDTQYF.

The chain combines TRBV7-3 with TRBJ1-1; no firm D call. Germline-derived CDR1 and CDR2 are SGHTA and FQGTGA. This CDR3 is built from 14 residues. The V gene lost 1 base and the J gene lost 4 bases, with 10 bases spanning the gap. CDR3 sequence reads: CASSLSQSGTEAFF. The DNA of the CDR3 is TGTGCCAGCAGCTTAAGTCAAAGCGGCACTGAAGCTTTCTTT. Combining the CDR3 with reference TRBV7-3 and TRBJ1-1 gives the whole variable domain GAGVSQTPSNKVTEKGKYVELRCDPISGHTALYWYRQSLGQGPEFLIYFQGTGAADDSGLPNDRFFAVRPEGSVSTLKIQRTERGDSAVYLCASSLSQSGTEAFFGQGTRLTVV.

This chain uses TRBV27 with TRBJ1-6; D not resolved. Trimming removed 7 bases from V and 6 bases from J, with 16 bases in between. The CDR3 has 15 amino acids. Germline V gene lookup returns CDR1 MNHEY and CDR2 SMNVEV (reference sequence). DNA of the CDR3: TGTGCCAGCACCCCGCTCCACAATGGTAATTCACCCCTCCACTTT. Amino acid sequence: CASTPLHNGNSPLHF.